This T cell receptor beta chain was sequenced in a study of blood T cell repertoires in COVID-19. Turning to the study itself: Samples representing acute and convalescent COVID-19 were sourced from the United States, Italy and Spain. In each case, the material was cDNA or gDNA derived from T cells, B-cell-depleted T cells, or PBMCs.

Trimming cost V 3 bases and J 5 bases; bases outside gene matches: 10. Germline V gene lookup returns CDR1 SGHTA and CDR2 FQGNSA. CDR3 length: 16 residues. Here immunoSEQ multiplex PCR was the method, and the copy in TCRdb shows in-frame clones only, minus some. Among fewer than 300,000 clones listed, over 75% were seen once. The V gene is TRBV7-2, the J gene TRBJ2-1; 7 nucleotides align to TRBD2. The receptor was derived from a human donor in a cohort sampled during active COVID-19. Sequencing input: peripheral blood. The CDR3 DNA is TGTGCCAGCAGCTTGGCGGGCGGGAGAATCAACAATGAGCAGTTCTTC. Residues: CASSLAGGRINNEQFF.